Sequencing of this T cell receptor (beta chain) was carried out in a study of blood T cells in healthy people across ages. The study's findings and limits: Comparison with aged donors showed that long-lived donors had more naive CD4+ cells and higher diversity.

CDR1 is SEHNR and CDR2 is FQNEAQ in the germline V gene (reference sequence). The CDR3 covers 16 residues. The V gene end was trimmed by 9 bases and the J gene end by 4 bases; junction bases not matched to a gene: 14. Peripheral blood was drawn, approximately 9.5 milliliters per donor. Each sample provided at least 5.5 micrograms of extracted total RNA. A second PCR, run for about 7 to 11 cycles, used a sample-barcoded 5' primer plus a J-beta primer mix. All cDNA molecules were each tagged by a template-switch adaptor with 12 random nucleotides. Each CDR3 protein is one row after TCRdb ran MiXCR on the 5' RACE reads. Of about 640,000 distinct CDR3 sequences detected, under 30% appear once; the ten largest clones hold about a sixth. Ten or more counts support this clonotype. The antigen is not known.

This sequence was found in a woman of 80 years or more in good health. Sequenced sample: blood. The chain combines TRBV7-9 with TRBJ2-7, with 11 bases lining up with TRBD1. The DNA of the CDR3 is TGTGCCAGTTACGCAACCGGGACAGGGGGACTTTACGAGCAGTACTTC. Its protein is CASYATGTGGLYEQYF.